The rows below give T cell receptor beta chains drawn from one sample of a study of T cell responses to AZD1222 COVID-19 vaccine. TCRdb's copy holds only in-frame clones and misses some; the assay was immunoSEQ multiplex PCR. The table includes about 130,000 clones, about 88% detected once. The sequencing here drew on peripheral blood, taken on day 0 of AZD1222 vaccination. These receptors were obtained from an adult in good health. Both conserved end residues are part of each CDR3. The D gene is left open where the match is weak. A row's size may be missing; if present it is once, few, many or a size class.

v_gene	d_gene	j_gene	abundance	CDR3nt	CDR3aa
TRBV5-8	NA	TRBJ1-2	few	TGTGCCAGCAGCTGGACACCACCGTCCTATGGCTACACCTTC	CASSWTPPSYGYTF
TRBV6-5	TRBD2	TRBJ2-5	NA	TGTGCCAGCAGCCTATCGGGGGGGTTGAAAGAGACCCAGTACTTC	CASSLSGGLKETQYF
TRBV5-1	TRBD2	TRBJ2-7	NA	TGCGCCAGCAGCCGTCTAGCGAGGAGCCCGGAGCGGGGCGAGCAGTACTTC	CASSRLARSPERGEQYF
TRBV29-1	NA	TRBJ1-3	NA	TGCAGCGTTGAAGAGTCGAACTCTGGAAACACCATATATTTT	CSVEESNSGNTIYF
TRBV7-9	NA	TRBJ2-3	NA	TGTGCCAGCAGCTCAGGAGGGGGGAGCACAGATACGCAGTATTTT	CASSSGGGSTDTQYF
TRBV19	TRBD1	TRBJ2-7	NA	TGTGCCAGTAGTGCCGGGACAGGGGGCGGCTACGAGCAGTACTTC	CASSAGTGGGYEQYF
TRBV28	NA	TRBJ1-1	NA	TGTGCCAGCAGTTCGGTGGTGGGCAGGGGAGGGACTGAAGCTTTCTTT	CASSSVVGRGGTEAFF
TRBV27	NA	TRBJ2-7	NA	TGTGCCAGCAGTGACCCCGGCGGTTACGAGCAGTACTTC	CASSDPGGYEQYF
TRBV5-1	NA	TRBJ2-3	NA	TGCGCCAGCAGCTGGTCAACGGGGTCTGAGGATACGCAGTATTTT	CASSWSTGSEDTQYF
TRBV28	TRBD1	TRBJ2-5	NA	TGTGCCAGCAGTTTGGGATGGGGACAGAAGCAAAAAGAGACCCAGTACTTC	CASSLGWGQKQKETQYF
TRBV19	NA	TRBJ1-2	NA	TGTGCCAGTAGTCCCCCAGGGCATGGCTACACCTTC	CASSPPGHGYTF
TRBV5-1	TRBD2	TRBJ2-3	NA	TGCGCCAGCAGATGGACTAGCGGGAGAAGTGATACGCAGTATTTT	CASRWTSGRSDTQYF
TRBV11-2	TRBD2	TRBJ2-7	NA	TGTGCCAGCAGCACTACACAGCGGGGAAGCTCCTACGAGCAGTACTTC	CASSTTQRGSSYEQYF
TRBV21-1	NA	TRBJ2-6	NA	TGTGCCAGCAGCAAAGTTAAAGACCCTGGGGCCAACGTCCTGACTTTC	CASSKVKDPGANVLTF
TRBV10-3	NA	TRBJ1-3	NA	TGTGCCATCAGTGAGCAGACTACAGGCTCTGGAAACACCATATATTTT	CAISEQTTGSGNTIYF
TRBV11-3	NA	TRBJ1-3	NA	TGTGCCAGCAGCTTAGTACGGGGCAATTCTGGAAACACCATATATTTT	CASSLVRGNSGNTIYF
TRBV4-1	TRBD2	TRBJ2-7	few	TGCGCCAGCAGCCAAAGTGGGTCTAGCGGGTCCCACGAGCAGTACTTC	CASSQSGSSGSHEQYF
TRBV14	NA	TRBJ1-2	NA	TGTGCCAGCAGCCAAGAGCAGGGTCGCTATGGCTACACCTTC	CASSQEQGRYGYTF
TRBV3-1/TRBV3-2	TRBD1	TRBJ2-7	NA	TGTGCCAGCAGCGTCGGACAGGGGGGCAGCTCCTACGAGCAGTACTTC	CASSVGQGGSSYEQYF
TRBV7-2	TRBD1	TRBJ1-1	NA	TGTGCCAGCACCCCCGGGACAGGGAACACTGAAGCTTTCTTT	CASTPGTGNTEAFF
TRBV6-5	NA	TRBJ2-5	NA	TGTGCCAGCAGTTCCGGACTGTCGGGGGCCCAGTACTTC	CASSSGLSGAQYF
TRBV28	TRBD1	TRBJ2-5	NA	TGTGCCAGCAGTATAGTGGGACAGGGAGAGGAGACCCAGTACTTC	CASSIVGQGEETQYF
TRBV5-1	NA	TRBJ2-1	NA	TGCGCCAGCAGCTTGGCGCAGGGGTGGGATGAGCAGTTCTTC	CASSLAQGWDEQFF
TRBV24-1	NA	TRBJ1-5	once	TGTGCCACCAGTGATTCCGGGGGCAGCAGCAATCAGCCCCAGCATTTT	CATSDSGGSSNQPQHF
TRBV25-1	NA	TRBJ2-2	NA	TGTGCCAGCATCGATGCGAACACCGGGGAGCTGTTTTTT	CASIDANTGELFF
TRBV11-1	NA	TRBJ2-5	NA	TGTGCCAGCAGCTTTGGGCAGAAACAAGAGACCCAGTACTTC	CASSFGQKQETQYF
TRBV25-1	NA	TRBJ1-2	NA	TGTGCCAGCAGTGAATCTCTAGGGATCGGCACGGCGAGCGGCTACACCTTC	CASSESLGIGTASGYTF
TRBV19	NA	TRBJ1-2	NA	TGTGCCAGTAGTATCCTAACAGCGAGCTATGGCTACACCTTC	CASSILTASYGYTF
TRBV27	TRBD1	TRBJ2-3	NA	TGTGCCAGCAGTTCGGGACAGGGGCGCACAGATACGCAGTATTTT	CASSSGQGRTDTQYF
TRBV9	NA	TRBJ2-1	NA	TGTGCCAGCAGCGTGGGCTACAATGAGCAGTTCTTC	CASSVGYNEQFF
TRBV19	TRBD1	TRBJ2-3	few	TGTGCCAGTAGTAAACCCGGACAGGGTTCGGATACGCAGTATTTT	CASSKPGQGSDTQYF
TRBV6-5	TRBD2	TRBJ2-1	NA	TGTGCCAGCAGTTTAGCGGGGGGGCTTTCCTACAATGAGCAGTTCTTC	CASSLAGGLSYNEQFF
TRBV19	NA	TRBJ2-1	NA	TGTGCCAGTAGTATATTGGGGGGAAGCTCCTACAATGAGCAGTTCTTC	CASSILGGSSYNEQFF
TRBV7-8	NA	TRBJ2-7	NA	TGTGCCAGCAGCACCGACAGGTCACAGGAGCAGTACTTC	CASSTDRSQEQYF
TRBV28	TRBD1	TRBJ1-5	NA	TGTGCCAGCAGCTCAGGACAGGGGGGCAATCAGCCCCAGCATTTT	CASSSGQGGNQPQHF
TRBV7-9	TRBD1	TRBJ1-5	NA	TGTGCCAGCAGCTTAACAGGGGGGGGGAGCAATCAGCCCCAGCATTTT	CASSLTGGGSNQPQHF
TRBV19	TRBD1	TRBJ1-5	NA	TGTGCCAGTAGTGTTAAACCGGGACAGGCGAATCAGCCCCAGCATTTT	CASSVKPGQANQPQHF
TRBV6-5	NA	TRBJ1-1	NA	TGTGCCAGCAGCCTTAGACAGGTGATGAACACTGAAGCTTTCTTT	CASSLRQVMNTEAFF
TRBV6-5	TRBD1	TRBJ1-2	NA	TGTGCCAGCAGTTACCTGGGACAGGGGGCACGCGGCTACACCTTC	CASSYLGQGARGYTF
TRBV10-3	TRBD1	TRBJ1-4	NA	TGTGCCATCAGTGCTTCGACAGGGGTGCAAGAAAAACTGTTTTTT	CAISASTGVQEKLFF
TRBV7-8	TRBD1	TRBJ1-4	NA	TGTGCCAGCAGCTTAAGGGGACAGGGAGCGGTGACTAATGAAAAACTGTTTTTT	CASSLRGQGAVTNEKLFF
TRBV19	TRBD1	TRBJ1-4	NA	TGTGCCAGTAGTACCGGACAGGCTTACGGTGAAAAACTGTTTTTT	CASSTGQAYGEKLFF
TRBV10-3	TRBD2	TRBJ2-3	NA	TGTGCCATCAGTGAAGCGGGGGCCGGGGATACGCAGTATTTT	CAISEAGAGDTQYF
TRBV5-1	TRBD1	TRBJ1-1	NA	TGCGCCAGCAGCCTGACCTCAGCAGGGGGCCTAAAGACTGAAGCTTTCTTT	CASSLTSAGGLKTEAFF
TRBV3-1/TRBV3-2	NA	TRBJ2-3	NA	TGTGCCAGCAGCCTCCCCGGAGATACGCAGTATTTT	CASSLPGDTQYF
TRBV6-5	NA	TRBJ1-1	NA	TGTGCCAGCAGTTACGGCAGGCGGGGCACTGAAGCTTTCTTT	CASSYGRRGTEAFF
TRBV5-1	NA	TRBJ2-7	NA	TGCGCCAGCGGATCAGGGAGAATCTCCTACGAGCAGTACTTC	CASGSGRISYEQYF
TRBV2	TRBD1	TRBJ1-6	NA	TGTGCCAGCAGGGTTGACAGGGGGTATAATTCACCCCTCCACTTT	CASRVDRGYNSPLHF
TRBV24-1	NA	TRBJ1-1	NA	TGTGCCACCAGTGATTCCCAGGGTGGGACTGAAGCTTTCTTT	CATSDSQGGTEAFF
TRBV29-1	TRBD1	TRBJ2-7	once	TGCAGCGTTGGGGACAGGTCATACGAGCAGTACTTC	CSVGDRSYEQYF
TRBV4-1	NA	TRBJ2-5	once	TGCGCCAGCAGCCAAGGGCTCCTAGGAGCGCGGGAGACCCAGTACTTC	CASSQGLLGARETQYF
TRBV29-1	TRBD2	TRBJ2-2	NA	TGCAGCGTTGAAGGACTAGCGGGTAACACCGGGGAGCTGTTTTTT	CSVEGLAGNTGELFF
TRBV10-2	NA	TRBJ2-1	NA	TGCGCCAGCAGTCGCGTTTACAATGAGCAGTTCTTC	CASSRVYNEQFF
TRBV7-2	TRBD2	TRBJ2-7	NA	TGTGCCAGCAGCTTAGGACTAGCGGGAGGTTCCTACGAGCAGTACTTC	CASSLGLAGGSYEQYF
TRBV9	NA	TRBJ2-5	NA	TGTGCCAGCAGCGCGCAGATTGGGGAGACCCAGTACTTC	CASSAQIGETQYF
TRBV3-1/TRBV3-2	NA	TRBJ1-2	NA	TGTGCCAGCAGCCTCCGAGGTAGCGGGGGCTACACCTTC	CASSLRGSGGYTF
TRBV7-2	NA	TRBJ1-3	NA	TGTGCCAGCAGCTTAGAAGGAAACACCATATATTTT	CASSLEGNTIYF